The next 3 T cell receptor beta chains were all read from a single sample in a study of T cells in Graves' hyperthyroidism and ophthalmopathy. The TCR beta CDR3 regions underwent amplification using RNA transcripts as the source. When the TCR CDR3 underwent first-round RT-PCR, the HTBI primer set was used. TCRdb itself ran the multiplex PCR reads through MiXCR, one entry per CDR3 protein. The sample holds over 550,000 distinct CDR3 sequences; 15% to 20% are singletons and the top ten take about 20%. The sequencing input was blood. The receptors originated from a woman between 18 and 30 years old with Graves' hyperthyroidism.

V and J are TRBV3-1 and TRBJ2-5, with 7 bases that match TRBD2. The CDR3 consists of 15 residues. The germline gives CDR1 LGHDT, CDR2 YNNKEL (reference sequence). Trimming at V came to 1 base and at J to 7 bases, leaving 9 bases not matched to a gene. The CDR3 bases are TGTGCCAGCAGCCAAGGCCCCCGGGAGGTGGGGACCCAGTACTTC. Residues: CASSQGPREVGTQYF.

In this sample, this clonotype turned up many times. The chain employs TRBV10-3 and TRBJ2-3; no definite D call. This CDR3 contains 15 residues. Germline V CDR1 and CDR2: ENHRY, SYGVKD. V lost 4 bases and J 0 bases, leaving 11 bases between the germline ends. CDR3 sequence: CAISAVARSTDTQYF. The CDR3 DNA follows: TGTGCCATCAGTGCTGTAGCCCGCAGCACAGATACGCAGTATTTT.

Many counts were recorded for this clonotype. This chain joins TRBV11-3 and TRBJ1-1, with TRBD1 matching over 8 bases. From germline, CDR1 is SGHNT and CDR2 YENEEA. Trimming took 7 bases from V and 3 from J; bases not matched to a gene: 13. CDR3 size: 16 residues. The chain's CDR3 is CASKKELRGRDTEAFF. The CDR3 DNA reads TGTGCCAGCAAAAAAGAACTCAGGGGGCGAGACACTGAAGCTTTCTTT.